This TCR beta chain was sequenced during a study of Graves' ophthalmopathy and Graves' hyperthyroidism. Across the whole study: Being free of ophthalmopathy for 18 months of follow-up defined stable hyperthyroidism. Study conclusions and caveats: With approximately 88% sensitivity and roughly 77% specificity, a 13-signature model separated ophthalmopathy from stable hyperthyroidism.

Newly diagnosed, the hyperthyroidism patients had under 2 months' duration and were aged 18 to 65. Ineligible for inclusion were patients with other autoimmune diseases, uncontrolled infections, pregnancy or lactation. The V gene's germline CDR1 is SGHVS and CDR2 FNYEAQ. The CDR3 covers 15 residues. Transcripts of RNA were the source for amplifying TCR beta CDR3 regions. HTBI primers served in a first-round RT-PCR, which a second-round multiplex PCR followed. One entry per CDR3 protein results from TCRdb running MiXCR on the multiplex PCR reads. The sample contains around 520,000 distinct CDR3 sequences, under 40% of which appear only once. Notes on this clonotype: Its antigen is unknown.

The TCR sequence derives from an adult man with Graves' hyperthyroidism. J is TRBJ2-7 and V is TRBV7-6; 8 positions match TRBD1. The J call is uncertain, as TRBJ2-1 better fits the DNA end. Material: peripheral blood or thyroid tissue (not recorded which). This CDR3 is CASSPTGGEYNEQFF. CDR3 DNA sequence: TGTGCCAGCAGCCCAACAGGGGGAGAGTACAATGAGCAGTTCTTC.